Shown below are 7 T cell receptor beta chains from a single sample sequenced in a study of cytotoxic CD8 clonotypes in ibrutinib-treated CLL (dated by TCRdb to 2020 to 2022). The receptor library was made with the immunoSEQ multiplex PCR assay. As stored in TCRdb, this immuneACCESS dataset retains in-frame rearrangements with V and J assigned. A fraction of the clones does not appear; measured against another copy, unresolved V genes explain less than half of the discrepancy, and the remainder lacks a known reason. Counted in this sample were approximately 330,000 clones; around four fifths of them appeared once. The top ten clonotypes cover roughly 6.3% of the sample. The sequences come from PBMCs, collected before ibrutinib treatment. Every receptor here comes from a human donor with chronic lymphocytic leukemia.

This clone is a singleton in its sample. V gene TRBV27 combines with J gene TRBJ1-4; no firm D call. The CDR3 sequence is 13 residues long. The V gene's germline CDR1 is MNHEY and CDR2 SMNVEV (reference sequence). The V end lost 5 bases, the J end lost 5 bases, and 9 bases lay between the germline ends. Here the CDR3 DNA reads TGTGCCAGCAGTGTAGGCCGGAATGAAAAACTGTTTTTT. The encoded protein is CASSVGRNEKLFF.

CDR3 coding DNA: TGTGCCAGCAGCGTAGGCGTGACTACAGATACGCAGTATTTT. It codes for CASSVGVTTDTQYF. This sequence joins TRBV9 and TRBJ2-3; D is unclear. CDR1 is SGDLS and CDR2 is YYNGEE in the germline V gene. The CDR3 is made up of 14 amino acids. Trimming took off 0 bases at V and 3 bases at J, with 8 bases between the two ends.

The J gene is TRBJ2-5, the V gene TRBV5-1; no definite D call. CDR1 and CDR2 (germline): SGHRS, YFSETQ. The CDR3 spans 14 residues. V was trimmed by 0 bases and J by 0 bases, leaving 6 bases between them. CDR3 sequence reads: CASSLGPNQETQYF. The DNA for the CDR3 is TGCGCCAGCAGCTTGGGACCCAACCAAGAGACCCAGTACTTC.

The CDR3 DNA sequence: TGTGCCAGCTCACGAAGGACAGGGCCCAACTACGAGCAGTACTTC. It translates to CASSRRTGPNYEQYF. The chain combines TRBV18 with TRBJ2-7; 8 positions agree with TRBD1. This CDR3 comprises 15 residues. The ends lost 4 bases at V and 3 bases at J; junction bases unmatched: 8. Per the germline V gene, CDR1 is KGHSH and CDR2 is LQKENI.

The chain couples TRBV11-2 to TRBJ2-1; D uncertain. Looked up from germline, CDR1 is SGHAT and CDR2 is FQNNGV. The V end lost 7 bases, the J end lost 6 bases, and 13 bases lay between the germline ends. This CDR3 region has 13 residues. This CDR3 reads CASKNQGVNEQFF. The DNA of the CDR3 is TGTGCCAGCAAAAATCAAGGAGTCAATGAGCAGTTCTTC.

The V and J genes are TRBV7-2 and TRBJ2-7; D is undetermined. Germline V CDR1 and CDR2: SGHTA, FQGNSA. Trimming stripped 1 base from V and 3 bases from J, with 10 bases between. The CDR3 has 14 amino acids. CDR3 region: CASSLGAGLYEQYF. The CDR3 coding sequence is TGTGCCAGCAGCTTAGGTGCTGGCCTCTACGAGCAGTACTTC.

V is TRBV5-1 and J is TRBJ1-5; TRBD1 agrees at 7 bases. Germline V gives CDR1 SGHRS, CDR2 YFSETQ. V shed 4 bases and J 6 bases; nucleotides not matched to a gene: 4. The CDR3 is 13 amino acids. The CDR3 protein is CASSPGGSQPQHF. The CDR3 DNA reads TGCGCCAGCAGCCCAGGGGGTTCTCAGCCCCAGCATTTT.